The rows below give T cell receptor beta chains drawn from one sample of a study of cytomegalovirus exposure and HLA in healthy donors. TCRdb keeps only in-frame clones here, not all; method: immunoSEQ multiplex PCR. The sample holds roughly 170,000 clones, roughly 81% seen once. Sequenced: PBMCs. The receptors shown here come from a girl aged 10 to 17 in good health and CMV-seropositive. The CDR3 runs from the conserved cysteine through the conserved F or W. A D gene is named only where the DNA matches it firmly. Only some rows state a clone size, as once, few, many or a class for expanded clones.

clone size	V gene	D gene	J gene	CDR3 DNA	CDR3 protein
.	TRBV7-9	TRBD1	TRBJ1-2	TGTGCCAGCAGCCTGGGACAGGGAGTTTTTGGCTACACCTTC	CASSLGQGVFGYTF
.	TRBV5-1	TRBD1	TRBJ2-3	TGCGCCAGCAGCTGGGGGACAGGGTTTTCGACAGATACGCAGTATTTT	CASSWGTGFSTDTQYF
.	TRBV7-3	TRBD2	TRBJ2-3	TGTGCCAGCAGCCCGGGGGGGGCGAACACAGATACGCAGTATTTT	CASSPGGANTDTQYF
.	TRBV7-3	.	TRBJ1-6	TGTGCCAGCAGCTCTGATGGGGGCGTTTATTCACCCCTCCACTTT	CASSSDGGVYSPLHF
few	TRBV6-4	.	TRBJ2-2	TGTGCCAGCAGTCCCGGGACAAGCGCCGGGGAGCTGTTTTTT	CASSPGTSAGELFF
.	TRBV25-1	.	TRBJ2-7	TGTGCCAGCAGTGAGGCCAGGGGACCCACATGGCAGTACTTC	CASSEARGPTWQYF
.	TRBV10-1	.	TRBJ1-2	TGCGCCAGCAGTGATTACAGGAACTATGGCTACACCTTC	CASSDYRNYGYTF
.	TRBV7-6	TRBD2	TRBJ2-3	TGTGCCAGCAGCTTAGCGCTAAGCGGGGGCACAGATACGCAGTATTTT	CASSLALSGGTDTQYF
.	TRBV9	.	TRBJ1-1	TGTGCCAGCAGCGTAGCTACAGAAAATTTTGAAGCTTTCTTT	CASSVATENFEAFF
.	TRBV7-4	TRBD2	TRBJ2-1	TGTGCCAGCAGCTCTCTTAGCGGGGGAATTAGTGAGCAGTTCTTC	CASSSLSGGISEQFF
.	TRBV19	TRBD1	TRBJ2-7	TGTGCCAGTAGTTTTACCGGGACAGGGTCCTACGAGCAGTACTTC	CASSFTGTGSYEQYF
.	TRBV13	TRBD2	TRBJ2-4	TGTGCCAGCAGCCGAAGCGGGGGAGGAAACATTCAGTACTTC	CASSRSGGGNIQYF
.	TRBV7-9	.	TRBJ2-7	TGTTCCAGCAGCCCCACCCCTATAGGGCAGCGGAGATACGAGCAGTACTTC	CSSSPTPIGQRRYEQYF
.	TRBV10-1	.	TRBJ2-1	TGCGCCAGCGGCAAGGGGTCTACTTACAATGAGCAGTTCTTC	CASGKGSTYNEQFF
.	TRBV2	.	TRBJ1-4	TGTGCCAGCAACGGCAGGGCTAATGAAAAACTGTTTTTT	CASNGRANEKLFF
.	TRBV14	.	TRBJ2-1	TGTGCCAGCAGCCAAGGACCTCCTCGGGTGGAGCAGTTCTTC	CASSQGPPRVEQFF
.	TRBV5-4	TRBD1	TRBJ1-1	TGTGCCAGCAGCTCCCCGGGACAGGGTATCACTGAAGCTTTCTTT	CASSSPGQGITEAFF
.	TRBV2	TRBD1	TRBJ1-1	TGTGCCAGCAGGGGGTTTATGACAGGGGGGCATACTGAAGCTTTCTTT	CASRGFMTGGHTEAFF
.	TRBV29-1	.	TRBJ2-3	TGCAGCGTTGAAGATCGGGGACAAACACCCCCGGCTAGCACAGATACGCAGTATTTT	CSVEDRGQTPPASTDTQYF
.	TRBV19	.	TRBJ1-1	TGTGCCAGTAGCTTCCGAGGCGGGAACGGTGAAGCTTTCTTT	CASSFRGGNGEAFF
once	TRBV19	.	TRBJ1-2	TGTGCCAGTAGTAATAGGGGGTCTTGGCCCCACGGCGGCTACACCTTC	CASSNRGSWPHGGYTF
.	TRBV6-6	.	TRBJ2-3	TGTGCCAGCAGTAAGAGTCCCGTGCATAGCACAGATACGCAGTATTTT	CASSKSPVHSTDTQYF
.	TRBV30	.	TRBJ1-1	TGTGCCTGGAGTGACAGGGTTGAAGCTTTCTTT	CAWSDRVEAFF
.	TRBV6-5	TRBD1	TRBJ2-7	TGTGCCAGCATGAGGGGGCCGGCCTACGAGCAGTACTTC	CASMRGPAYEQYF
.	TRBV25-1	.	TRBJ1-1	TGTGCCAGCAGTGTCGTGGAAGGGGTAGAAGCTTTCTTT	CASSVVEGVEAFF
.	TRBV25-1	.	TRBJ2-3	TGTGCCAGCAGTGAGGACCCCAAGCAGGGAGGTACAGATACGCAGTATTTT	CASSEDPKQGGTDTQYF
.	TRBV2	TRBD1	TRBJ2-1	TGTGCCAGCGATGGGACAGGCTCCTACAATGAGCAGTTCTTC	CASDGTGSYNEQFF
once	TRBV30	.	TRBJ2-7	TGTGCCTGGAGGATTGCAGGGGCTATAAGGGGGTCCTACGAGCAGTACTTC	CAWRIAGAIRGSYEQYF
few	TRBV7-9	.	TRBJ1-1	TGTGCCAGCAGCCTTAGGTACAGGGTGGACACTGAAGCTTTCTTT	CASSLRYRVDTEAFF
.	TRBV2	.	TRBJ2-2	TGTGCCAGCAGTGAACTGATGTTGGGGAGAACAACGAACACCGGGGAGCTGTTTTTT	CASSELMLGRTTNTGELFF
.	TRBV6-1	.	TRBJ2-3	TGTGCCAGCAGTGAAGGTGGGGGCCCAGATACGCAGTATTTT	CASSEGGGPDTQYF
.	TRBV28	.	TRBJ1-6	TGTGCCAGCACGGGGGTAGCCATCTATAATTCACCCCTCCACTTT	CASTGVAIYNSPLHF
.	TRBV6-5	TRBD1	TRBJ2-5	TGTGCCAGCAGGGGAACAGGGGGGCAAGGCGAGACCCAGTACTTC	CASRGTGGQGETQYF
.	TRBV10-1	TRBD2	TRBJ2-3	TGCGCCAGCAGTGAGGACGCGGGGGTGAATACGCAGTATTTT	CASSEDAGVNTQYF
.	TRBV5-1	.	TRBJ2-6	TGCGCCAGCAGCTTGGTGCAGGGGTCATACTCTGGGGCCAACGTCCTGACTTTC	CASSLVQGSYSGANVLTF
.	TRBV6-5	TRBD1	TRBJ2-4	TGTGCCAGCAGCCGACAGGGGGTAGCCAAAAACATTCAGTACTTC	CASSRQGVAKNIQYF
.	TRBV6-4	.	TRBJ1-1	TGTGCCAGCAGTGACAGGGCGGGCACTGAAGCTTTCTTT	CASSDRAGTEAFF
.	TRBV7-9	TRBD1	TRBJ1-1	TGTGCCAGCAGCTTAGGACAGGGTGACTGGGCTTTCTTT	CASSLGQGDWAFF
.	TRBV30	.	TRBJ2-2	TGTGCCTGGAGGGTATTGCTAGTGGCCGGGGAGCTGTTTTTT	CAWRVLLVAGELFF
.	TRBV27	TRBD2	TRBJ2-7	TGTGCCAGCAGTTTCTCGGGGGGGCCATCCTACGAGCAGTACTTC	CASSFSGGPSYEQYF
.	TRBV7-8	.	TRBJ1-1	TGTGCCAGCAGCTTTCAGGCGAACACTGAAGCTTTCTTT	CASSFQANTEAFF
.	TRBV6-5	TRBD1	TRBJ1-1	TGTGCCAGCAGGCGGGACAGCGGGAACACTGAAGCTTTCTTT	CASRRDSGNTEAFF
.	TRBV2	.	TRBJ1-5	TGTGCCAGCAGTGAACCCCTAACAGGGCGGAATCAGCCCCAGCATTTT	CASSEPLTGRNQPQHF
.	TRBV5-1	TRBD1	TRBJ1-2	TGCGCCAGCAGCTTGGTTTCGGGACAGGGGGTTTATGGCTACACCTTC	CASSLVSGQGVYGYTF